These T cell receptor beta chains were read from a single sample in a study of cytomegalovirus exposure and HLA in healthy donors. Libraries were prepared by immunoSEQ multiplex PCR; TCRdb keeps only in-frame clonotypes and omits some of them. The sample has over 110,000 clones; about 80% are singletons. The sample consisted of PBMCs. The origin of the receptors is a woman aged 55-75 years in good health and CMV-seropositive. The CDR3 runs from the conserved cysteine through the conserved F or W. Fields, in order: CDR3 DNA, CDR3 protein, clone size, D gene, V gene, J gene. D genes are given only for firm matches. Clone size, where shown, is once, few, many, or a class for clones that have expanded.

cdr3_nt: TGTGCCAGCAGCTTGCAAACAGGGGGTCGGGCTAATGAAAAACTGTTTTTT; cdr3_aa: CASSLQTGGRANEKLFF; clone_size: NA; d_call: TRBD1; v_call: TRBV7-9; j_call: TRBJ1-4
cdr3_nt: TGTGCCAGCAGCCGATTTCAGACAGGGTACGAGCAGTACTTC; cdr3_aa: CASSRFQTGYEQYF; clone_size: NA; d_call: TRBD1; v_call: TRBV7-3; j_call: TRBJ2-7
cdr3_nt: TGTGCCAGCAGTTACGGCGACTCTAACACCGGGGAGCTGTTTTTT; cdr3_aa: CASSYGDSNTGELFF; clone_size: few; d_call: NA; v_call: TRBV6-5; j_call: TRBJ2-2
cdr3_nt: TGTGCCAGCAGTAGGCAAAGGGGCCTTTCTATGGCCTACACCTTC; cdr3_aa: CASSRQRGLSMAYTF; clone_size: once; d_call: NA; v_call: TRBV27; j_call: TRBJ1-2
cdr3_nt: TGTGCCAGCAGTTCAACTAGACAGGGCGGAGGAGGCTACACCTTC; cdr3_aa: CASSSTRQGGGGYTF; clone_size: NA; d_call: TRBD1; v_call: TRBV27; j_call: TRBJ1-2
cdr3_nt: TGTGCCAGCAGCAAAAGATACAGCCTAACAGATACGCAGTATTTT; cdr3_aa: CASSKRYSLTDTQYF; clone_size: NA; d_call: NA; v_call: TRBV21-1; j_call: TRBJ2-3
cdr3_nt: TGTGCCACCAGCAGAGCCGGGTCCGGACTAGCGGGAGATACGCAGTATTTT; cdr3_aa: CATSRAGSGLAGDTQYF; clone_size: NA; d_call: TRBD2; v_call: TRBV15; j_call: TRBJ2-3
cdr3_nt: TGTGCTAGCAGCCCGGGACTCCGGCATGAGCAGTTCTTC; cdr3_aa: CASSPGLRHEQFF; clone_size: NA; d_call: NA; v_call: TRBV7-7; j_call: TRBJ2-1
cdr3_nt: TGCGCCAGCAGCCAAGTTGCACTAGCGGATTCCTACGAGCAGTACTTC; cdr3_aa: CASSQVALADSYEQYF; clone_size: NA; d_call: TRBD2; v_call: TRBV4-1; j_call: TRBJ2-7
cdr3_nt: TGTGCCAGCAGTTTACAGGGGCTGTGGTACGAGCAGTACTTC; cdr3_aa: CASSLQGLWYEQYF; clone_size: NA; d_call: NA; v_call: TRBV27; j_call: TRBJ2-7
cdr3_nt: TGTGCCAGCAGTGACGTACAGGGGATCTACGAGCAGTACTTC; cdr3_aa: CASSDVQGIYEQYF; clone_size: NA; d_call: TRBD1; v_call: TRBV6-1; j_call: TRBJ2-7
cdr3_nt: TGTGCCACCAGCAGAGATCCCAGCGGGGAAGAGACCCAGTACTTC; cdr3_aa: CATSRDPSGEETQYF; clone_size: NA; d_call: TRBD2; v_call: TRBV15; j_call: TRBJ2-5
cdr3_nt: TGTGCCAGCAGTCTATCAGGGTCGGACACTGAAGCTTTCTTT; cdr3_aa: CASSLSGSDTEAFF; clone_size: NA; d_call: NA; v_call: TRBV28; j_call: TRBJ1-1
cdr3_nt: TGTGCCAGCAACCTCGTGGGACTAGCGGGATACGAGCAGTACTTC; cdr3_aa: CASNLVGLAGYEQYF; clone_size: NA; d_call: TRBD2; v_call: TRBV6-6; j_call: TRBJ2-7
cdr3_nt: TGTGCCAGCAGCCCTGGGGCGAGCAGGGTCGTCGAGCAGTACTTC; cdr3_aa: CASSPGASRVVEQYF; clone_size: NA; d_call: NA; v_call: TRBV7-2; j_call: TRBJ2-7
cdr3_nt: TGTGCCAGCAACCAGGGGCTTGGCAATGAGCAGTTCTTC; cdr3_aa: CASNQGLGNEQFF; clone_size: NA; d_call: NA; v_call: TRBV7-2; j_call: TRBJ2-1
cdr3_nt: TGTGCCAGCGGGGCCCCGGCCTATGGCTACACCTTC; cdr3_aa: CASGAPAYGYTF; clone_size: NA; d_call: NA; v_call: TRBV28; j_call: TRBJ1-2
cdr3_nt: TGTGCCAGTAGTATATTTGGGGCCAACTACGAGCAGTACTTC; cdr3_aa: CASSIFGANYEQYF; clone_size: NA; d_call: NA; v_call: TRBV19; j_call: TRBJ2-7
cdr3_nt: TGCGCCAGCAGCATAGAAAACACCGGGGAGCTGTTTTTT; cdr3_aa: CASSIENTGELFF; clone_size: NA; d_call: NA; v_call: TRBV5-1; j_call: TRBJ2-2
cdr3_nt: TGCGCCAGCAGCCAATTCACCGGGACAGGGAACACTGAAGCTTTCTTT; cdr3_aa: CASSQFTGTGNTEAFF; clone_size: NA; d_call: TRBD1; v_call: TRBV4-1; j_call: TRBJ1-1
cdr3_nt: TGTGCCAGCAGTGCCAGGGTAAGGGCTGAAGCTTTCTTT; cdr3_aa: CASSARVRAEAFF; clone_size: NA; d_call: NA; v_call: TRBV28; j_call: TRBJ1-1
cdr3_nt: TGTGCCAGCAGTTACCGGACTAGCGGGAGCTACAATGAGCAGTTCTTC; cdr3_aa: CASSYRTSGSYNEQFF; clone_size: NA; d_call: TRBD2; v_call: TRBV6-6; j_call: TRBJ2-1
cdr3_nt: TGTGCCATCAGTGAGGCCGACAGGTACACTGAAGCTTTCTTT; cdr3_aa: CAISEADRYTEAFF; clone_size: NA; d_call: NA; v_call: TRBV10-3; j_call: TRBJ1-1
cdr3_nt: TGTGCCAGCAGTGGGGGGGTAGCCGACCCTGATTCAGAGAACACTGAAGCTTTCTTT; cdr3_aa: CASSGGVADPDSENTEAFF; clone_size: NA; d_call: NA; v_call: TRBV6-1; j_call: TRBJ1-1
cdr3_nt: TGTGCCAGCAGTTTGGGGGCCTGGTACAATGAGCAGTTCTTC; cdr3_aa: CASSLGAWYNEQFF; clone_size: few; d_call: NA; v_call: TRBV27; j_call: TRBJ2-1
cdr3_nt: TGCAGCGTTGAAAGGCGGTTTTCGGACACCATATATTTT; cdr3_aa: CSVERRFSDTIYF; clone_size: NA; d_call: NA; v_call: TRBV29-1; j_call: TRBJ1-3
cdr3_nt: TGTGCCAGCAGCTTAGTCGGGGGGGGCGGGGAGCTGTTTTTT; cdr3_aa: CASSLVGGGGELFF; clone_size: NA; d_call: TRBD2; v_call: TRBV7-2; j_call: TRBJ2-2
cdr3_nt: TGTGCCAGCAGCCGACGACTAGCGGGAGGAGGTGAGCAGTTCTTC; cdr3_aa: CASSRRLAGGGEQFF; clone_size: NA; d_call: TRBD2; v_call: TRBV6-5; j_call: TRBJ2-1
cdr3_nt: TGTGCCAGCAGCGAACGGGGGAACACTGAAGCTTTCTTT; cdr3_aa: CASSERGNTEAFF; clone_size: NA; d_call: NA; v_call: TRBV7-9; j_call: TRBJ1-1
cdr3_nt: TGCAGCGTCAGGGTCAGCGGGAGTGGGGACAATGAGCAGTTCTTC; cdr3_aa: CSVRVSGSGDNEQFF; clone_size: NA; d_call: TRBD2; v_call: TRBV29-1; j_call: TRBJ2-1
cdr3_nt: TGTGCCAGCAACCCGGGAGGGAACACCGGGGAGCTGTTTTTT; cdr3_aa: CASNPGGNTGELFF; clone_size: NA; d_call: TRBD2; v_call: TRBV6-1; j_call: TRBJ2-2
cdr3_nt: TGTGCCAGTATAGATGTTACGGGATTGAACACTGAAGCTTTCTTT; cdr3_aa: CASIDVTGLNTEAFF; clone_size: NA; d_call: NA; v_call: TRBV19; j_call: TRBJ1-1
cdr3_nt: TGTGCCAGCAGCTTGGGGACAGGGGGGTACGAGCAGTACTTC; cdr3_aa: CASSLGTGGYEQYF; clone_size: NA; d_call: TRBD1; v_call: TRBV5-4; j_call: TRBJ2-7
cdr3_nt: TGTGCCAGTAGTATTGTGCTAGCGGGACACTACGAGCAGTACTTC; cdr3_aa: CASSIVLAGHYEQYF; clone_size: few; d_call: TRBD2; v_call: TRBV19; j_call: TRBJ2-7
cdr3_nt: TGTGCCAGCAGTAACCGCAGAAACACCGGGGAGCTGTTTTTT; cdr3_aa: CASSNRRNTGELFF; clone_size: once; d_call: NA; v_call: TRBV27; j_call: TRBJ2-2
cdr3_nt: TGTGCCATCAGTGAGTCGGGGACTAGCAATGAGCAGTTCTTC; cdr3_aa: CAISESGTSNEQFF; clone_size: NA; d_call: TRBD2; v_call: TRBV10-3; j_call: TRBJ2-1
cdr3_nt: TGTGCCAGCAGTGATCGTGATGGACTAGCGGGGCAAGAGACCCAGTACTTC; cdr3_aa: CASSDRDGLAGQETQYF; clone_size: NA; d_call: TRBD2; v_call: TRBV25-1; j_call: TRBJ2-5
cdr3_nt: TGTGCCAGCAGTTCCGCGACAGGGGATCTCGAGCAGTACTTC; cdr3_aa: CASSSATGDLEQYF; clone_size: NA; d_call: TRBD1; v_call: TRBV6-6; j_call: TRBJ2-7
cdr3_nt: TGTGCCATCAGTGGCCCCGGACAGGGCCAAGAGACCCAGTACTTC; cdr3_aa: CAISGPGQGQETQYF; clone_size: NA; d_call: TRBD1; v_call: TRBV10-3; j_call: TRBJ2-5
cdr3_nt: TGTGCCAGCAGCTTGTTAGCAACTAATGAAAAACTGTTTTTT; cdr3_aa: CASSLLATNEKLFF; clone_size: NA; d_call: NA; v_call: TRBV5-5; j_call: TRBJ1-4
cdr3_nt: TGTGCCAGTAGTAGTCAAGCTGCGCACGAGACCCAGTACTTC; cdr3_aa: CASSSQAAHETQYF; clone_size: NA; d_call: NA; v_call: TRBV19; j_call: TRBJ2-5
cdr3_nt: TGTGCCAGCAGCGGGTGGGGCAATCAGCCCCAGCATTTT; cdr3_aa: CASSGWGNQPQHF; clone_size: NA; d_call: NA; v_call: TRBV6-5; j_call: TRBJ1-5
cdr3_nt: TGTGCCAGCAGTTACGGCGGGAGAAACACCGGGGAGCTGTTTTTT; cdr3_aa: CASSYGGRNTGELFF; clone_size: NA; d_call: TRBD2; v_call: TRBV6-5; j_call: TRBJ2-2
cdr3_nt: TGTGCCAGCAGCATCAGGGGGGAGAGCACTGAAGCTTTCTTT; cdr3_aa: CASSIRGESTEAFF; clone_size: NA; d_call: TRBD1; v_call: TRBV2; j_call: TRBJ1-1
cdr3_nt: TGTGCCAGCTCACCTCTCGCAGTAGGGGGCACAGATACGCAGTATTTT; cdr3_aa: CASSPLAVGGTDTQYF; clone_size: NA; d_call: NA; v_call: TRBV18; j_call: TRBJ2-3
cdr3_nt: TGTGCCAGCAGGCCGACCGGGACAGGGGGCACTGGAAACACCATATATTTT; cdr3_aa: CASRPTGTGGTGNTIYF; clone_size: once; d_call: TRBD1; v_call: TRBV27; j_call: TRBJ1-3
cdr3_nt: TGTGCCAGTAGTATTAACACCAGACAGGTCGGCTACACCTTC; cdr3_aa: CASSINTRQVGYTF; clone_size: NA; d_call: NA; v_call: TRBV19; j_call: TRBJ1-2
cdr3_nt: TGTGCCAGCAGCTGGGGGTGGACAGGGGATCAGCCCCAGCATTTT; cdr3_aa: CASSWGWTGDQPQHF; clone_size: few; d_call: TRBD1; v_call: TRBV5-6; j_call: TRBJ1-5
cdr3_nt: TGTGCCAGCAGTCCTCGGGGAGGGGAGTACTATGGCTACACCTTC; cdr3_aa: CASSPRGGEYYGYTF; clone_size: NA; d_call: NA; v_call: TRBV6-5; j_call: TRBJ1-2
cdr3_nt: TGTGCCACCAGCAGCCCCGGGGGGAACTCCTACGAGCAGTACTTC; cdr3_aa: CATSSPGGNSYEQYF; clone_size: NA; d_call: TRBD2; v_call: TRBV15; j_call: TRBJ2-7
cdr3_nt: TGTGCCAGCGGGAGAGAGACCCAGTACTTC; cdr3_aa: CASGRETQYF; clone_size: once; d_call: NA; v_call: TRBV11-1; j_call: TRBJ2-5
cdr3_nt: TGCGCCAGCAGCTTGGTTATCGGGTACGAGCAGTACTTC; cdr3_aa: CASSLVIGYEQYF; clone_size: NA; d_call: NA; v_call: TRBV5-1; j_call: TRBJ2-7
cdr3_nt: TGTGCCAGCAGCTTAGGAGGGACTGGCAATGAGCAGTTCTTC; cdr3_aa: CASSLGGTGNEQFF; clone_size: NA; d_call: NA; v_call: TRBV7-3; j_call: TRBJ2-1
cdr3_nt: TGTGCCGTAGGGACCAGGGGTAAAGGTGGGGCCAACGTCCTGACTTTC; cdr3_aa: CAVGTRGKGGANVLTF; clone_size: NA; d_call: NA; v_call: TRBV27; j_call: TRBJ2-6
cdr3_nt: TGTGCCAGCAGTTTACGGGACAGGGGCTACGAGCAGTACTTC; cdr3_aa: CASSLRDRGYEQYF; clone_size: once; d_call: TRBD1; v_call: TRBV27; j_call: TRBJ2-7
cdr3_nt: TGTGCCAGCAGACGCCCGGGACAGGGAGGAAACACCATATATTTT; cdr3_aa: CASRRPGQGGNTIYF; clone_size: NA; d_call: TRBD1; v_call: TRBV6-1; j_call: TRBJ1-3